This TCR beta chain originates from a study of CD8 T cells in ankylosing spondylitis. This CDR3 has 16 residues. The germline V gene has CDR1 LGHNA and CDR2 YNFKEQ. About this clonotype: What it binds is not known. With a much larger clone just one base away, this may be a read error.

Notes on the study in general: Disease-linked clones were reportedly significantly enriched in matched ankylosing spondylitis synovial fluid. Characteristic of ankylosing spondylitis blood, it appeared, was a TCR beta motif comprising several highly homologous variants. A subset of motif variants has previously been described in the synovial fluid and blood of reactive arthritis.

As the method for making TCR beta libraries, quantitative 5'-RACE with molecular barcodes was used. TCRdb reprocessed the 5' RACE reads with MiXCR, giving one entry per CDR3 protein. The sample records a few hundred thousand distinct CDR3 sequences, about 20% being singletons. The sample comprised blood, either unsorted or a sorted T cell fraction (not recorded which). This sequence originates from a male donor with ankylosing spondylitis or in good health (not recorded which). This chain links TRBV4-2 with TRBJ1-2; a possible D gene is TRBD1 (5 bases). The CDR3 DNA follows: TGTGCCAGCTGCCAAGATGACAGCTATACTACAAGTGGCTACACCTTC. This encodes CASCQDDSYTTSGYTF.